A selection of T cell receptor beta chains follows, all from one sample in a study of Ad26.COV2.S vaccination and SARS-CoV-2 variants. Clones were sequenced by immunoSEQ multiplex PCR, and TCRdb holds only the in-frame ones, with some missing. The sample carries a few hundred thousand clones, 90% recorded once. The material was peripheral blood, obtained in a trial of Ad26.COV2.S vaccine versus placebo. The receptors were sampled from a person between 18 and 65 years old who received the Ad26.COV2.S COVID-19 vaccine or a placebo. The CDR3 runs from the conserved cysteine through the conserved F or W. A D gene is named only where the DNA matches it firmly. Size values are once, few and many counts, or a class for expanded clones, and some rows have none.

TRBJ2-5 . . TRBV9 CASSVDARQETQYF TGTGCCAGCAGCGTAGATGCCAGACAAGAGACCCAGTACTTC
TRBJ1-2 . . TRBV7-9 CASSLSLGPYGYTF TGTGCCAGCAGCCTCTCGTTGGGCCCCTATGGCTACACCTTC
TRBJ2-7 . . TRBV20-1 CSASSGTKLSYEQYF TGCAGTGCTAGTTCCGGGACCAAACTATCCTACGAGCAGTACTTC
TRBJ2-5 . TRBD2 TRBV5-1 CASSLADLAGYQETQYF TGCGCCAGCAGCTTGGCCGACTTAGCGGGGTACCAAGAGACCCAGTACTTC
TRBJ2-7 once TRBD1 TRBV6-5 CASRPRDRSYEQYF TGTGCCAGCAGACCCCGGGACAGGTCGTACGAGCAGTACTTC
TRBJ2-3 . TRBD2 TRBV27 CASRDYEGGITDTQYF TGTGCCAGCAGGGATTACGAGGGAGGGATCACAGATACGCAGTATTTT
TRBJ2-6 . . TRBV5-1 CASSLAPLAAANVLTF TGCGCCAGCAGCTTGGCCCCGCTGGCCGCGGCCAACGTCCTGACTTTC
TRBJ2-3 . TRBD2 TRBV27 CASSLIAGSTDTQYF TGTGCCAGCAGCCTGATAGCGGGTAGCACAGATACGCAGTATTTT
TRBJ2-3 . . TRBV11-2 CASSLGPGGDTQYF TGTGCCAGCAGCTTAGGTCCAGGAGGGGATACGCAGTATTTT
TRBJ1-5 . . TRBV18 CASSPGGNQPQHF TGTGCCAGCTCACCAGGGGGCAATCAGCCCCAGCATTTT
TRBJ1-2 . . TRBV24-1 CATTLNYGYTF TGTGCCACCACGCTAAACTATGGCTACACCTTC
TRBJ2-1 . . TRBV7-3 CASSLTTGTLYNEQFF TGTGCCAGCAGCTTAACTACCGGGACACTCTACAATGAGCAGTTCTTC
TRBJ2-7 . TRBD2 TRBV7-2 CASSNPGLAGSGYEQYF TGTGCCAGCAGTAATCCGGGACTAGCGGGTAGCGGTTACGAGCAGTACTTC
TRBJ2-5 . . TRBV2 CASNRGDGQTQYF TGTGCCAGCAACCGCGGGGATGGACAGACCCAGTACTTC
TRBJ2-7 . . TRBV6-2/TRBV6-3 CASSPTAGEDAYEQYF TGTGCCAGCAGTCCAACGGCCGGAGAGGATGCCTACGAGCAGTACTTC
TRBJ2-3 . . TRBV7-3 CASSSLATDTQYF TGTGCCAGCAGCTCCCTTGCAACAGATACGCAGTATTTT
TRBJ2-5 . . TRBV19 CASSTLIQETQYF TGTGCCAGTAGTACACTGATCCAAGAGACCCAGTACTTC
TRBJ2-3 . . TRBV4-3 CASSQDLSGANTDTQYF TGCGCCAGCAGCCAAGATCTTTCCGGTGCTAACACAGATACGCAGTATTTT
TRBJ2-3 once TRBD2 TRBV13 CASRREGSTDTQYF TGTGCCAGCAGAAGGGAGGGGAGCACAGATACGCAGTATTTT
TRBJ1-6 once TRBD1 TRBV5-1 CASSLEGGARSPLHF TGCGCCAGCAGCTTGGAAGGGGGCGCACGGTCACCCCTCCACTTT
TRBJ1-1 few . TRBV10-3 CAISGTGIVAFF TGTGCCATCAGTGGCACAGGGATAGTAGCTTTCTTT
TRBJ1-1 . . TRBV19 CASSILGLNTEAFF TGTGCCAGTAGTATACTGGGCCTGAACACTGAAGCTTTCTTT
TRBJ2-7 . TRBD1 TRBV5-1 CASSTGTGSFYEQYF TGCGCCAGCAGCACCGGGACAGGGTCGTTCTACGAGCAGTACTTC
TRBJ2-1 . TRBD2 TRBV7-9 CASGRLAGANEQFF TGTGCCAGCGGCCGACTAGCGGGGGCCAATGAGCAGTTCTTC
TRBJ2-7 . TRBD1 TRBV4-2 CASSQNDRGWYEQYF TGTGCCAGCAGCCAAAATGACAGGGGGTGGTACGAGCAGTACTTC
TRBJ1-1 . TRBD1 TRBV27 CASSPDRGRTEAFF TGTGCCAGCAGTCCCGACAGGGGGAGGACTGAAGCTTTCTTT
TRBJ1-4 . . TRBV6-1 CASTSVPTTNEKLFF TGTGCCAGCACCTCCGTCCCGACAACTAATGAAAAACTGTTTTTT
TRBJ1-1 . . TRBV7-2 CASSLVSGATEAFF TGTGCCAGCAGCTTAGTGTCAGGGGCCACTGAAGCTTTCTTT
TRBJ1-2 . . TRBV19 CASSPPGTYGYTF TGTGCCAGTAGTCCCCCGGGGACCTATGGCTACACCTTC
TRBJ1-5 once . TRBV21-1 CASSKAGTGGYNQPQHF TGTGCCAGCAGCAAAGCCGGGACAGGGGGCTACAATCAGCCCCAGCATTTT
TRBJ2-7 . TRBD2 TRBV3-1/TRBV3-2 CASRRIAGAGDEQYF TGTGCCAGCCGAAGAATAGCGGGAGCGGGTGACGAGCAGTACTTC
TRBJ2-6 few . TRBV27 CASSLFGGTPSGANVLTF TGTGCCAGCAGTTTATTCGGCGGGACCCCCTCTGGGGCCAACGTCCTGACTTTC
TRBJ2-1 . . TRBV4-2 CASSQSDNEQFF TGTGCCAGCAGCCAGAGCGACAATGAGCAGTTCTTC